A selection of T cell receptor beta chains follows, all from one sample in a study of cytomegalovirus exposure and HLA in healthy donors. Sequencing was performed with immunoSEQ multiplex PCR; in TCRdb, only in-frame clones are kept and a portion is missing. The sample holds around 120,000 clones. Sequences were obtained from PBMCs. Receptors were obtained from a man aged 50-60 years in good health and CMV-seronegative. The CDR3 runs from the conserved cysteine through the conserved F or W. Fields, in order: V gene, D gene, J gene, CDR3 DNA, CDR3 protein. D genes are given only for firm matches.

>TRBV7-2|TRBD1|TRBJ2-7
TGTGCCAGCAGAAGAGGACAGGAGAACTCCTACGAGCAGTACTTC
CASRRGQENSYEQYF
>TRBV7-2|TRBD1|TRBJ1-2
TGTGCCAGCAGCCCAGGGACAGGCGGCTATGGCTACACCTTC
CASSPGTGGYGYTF
>TRBV25-1|NA|TRBJ1-2
TGTGCCACCCAACAGCCTGCTAACTATGGCTACACCTTC
CATQQPANYGYTF
>TRBV7-8|NA|TRBJ1-5
TGTGCCAGCAGCCGAGGGCCAGATGGCAATCAGCCCCAGCATTTT
CASSRGPDGNQPQHF
>TRBV6-5|NA|TRBJ2-7
TGTGCCAGCAGTTACTCGAGAGGAATGGCCTACGAGCAGTACTTC
CASSYSRGMAYEQYF
>TRBV19|NA|TRBJ1-2
TGTGCCAGTAGTTTCCAGGGAGGAGGCTACACCTTC
CASSFQGGGYTF
>TRBV5-6|NA|TRBJ1-5
TGTGCCAGCAGCCGAGGGGGAGTTGGCAATCAGCCCCAGCATTTT
CASSRGGVGNQPQHF
>TRBV27|NA|TRBJ2-5
TGTGCCAGCAGGCCGGGACTGAAACAAGAGACCCAGTACTTC
CASRPGLKQETQYF
>TRBV5-1|NA|TRBJ1-3
TGCGCCAGCAGCGCTGGGGGCCCGTCTGGAAACACCATATATTTT
CASSAGGPSGNTIYF
>TRBV6-1|TRBD1|TRBJ1-1
TGTGCCAGCAGTGAAGCTTTGTACGACAGGGCAGTATCGGGAAGGACTGAAGCTTTCTTT
CASSEALYDRAVSGRTEAFF
>TRBV19|TRBD1|TRBJ2-7
TGTGCCAGTAGTATCGGGACAGCTACCTACGAGCAGTACTTC
CASSIGTATYEQYF
>TRBV7-8|TRBD1|TRBJ2-2
TGTGCCAGCAGCGAGAGACAGGGGAACACCGGGGAGCTGTTTTTT
CASSERQGNTGELFF
>TRBV19|NA|TRBJ1-1
TGTGCCAGTAGTATCTCCAGGAACACTGAAGCTTTCTTT
CASSISRNTEAFF
>TRBV2|TRBD1|TRBJ1-1
TGTGCCAGCAGTGGGGAGTGGGACAGGGAAGCTTTCTTT
CASSGEWDREAFF
>TRBV7-2|NA|TRBJ2-5
TGTGCCAGCAGCTTAGCGCTTTTCGGGGGTTCGCGCCAAGAGACCCAGTACTTC
CASSLALFGGSRQETQYF
>TRBV5-6|TRBD2|TRBJ2-3
TGTGCCAGCAGCTATGCCGGGACTAGAAGCACAGATACGCAGTATTTT
CASSYAGTRSTDTQYF
>TRBV5-1|TRBD1|TRBJ2-1
TGCGCCAGCAGCGAAGACAGGGGGCCGAATGAGCAGTTCTTC
CASSEDRGPNEQFF
>TRBV6-6|NA|TRBJ1-2
TGTGCCAGCAGTTACTCCAGACAGAACTATGGCTACACCTTC
CASSYSRQNYGYTF
>TRBV9|TRBD1|TRBJ1-6
TGTGCCAGCAGCGTAGATTCGGGACAGGGTGTGGAAAATTCACCCCTCCACTTT
CASSVDSGQGVENSPLHF
>TRBV18|TRBD2|TRBJ2-1
TGTGCCAGCTCACCACCGTTGGCGGGACCTAGCGGACCCAATGAGCAGTTCTTC
CASSPPLAGPSGPNEQFF
>TRBV6-6|TRBD1|TRBJ2-2
TGTGCCAGCAGTTACCCGGGACAGGGGATGGCCGGGGAGCTGTTTTTT
CASSYPGQGMAGELFF
>TRBV19|TRBD1|TRBJ1-2
TGTGCCAGTAGTCCCCGGGACAGGGTGATCGTTACCTTC
CASSPRDRVIVTF
>TRBV7-2|TRBD1|TRBJ1-4
TGTGCCAGCAGCCGAGACAGGGGGAAACTTGAAAAACTGTTTTTT
CASSRDRGKLEKLFF